Shown below are 17 T cell receptor beta chains from a single sample sequenced in a study of blood T cell repertoires in COVID-19. Sequencing used immunoSEQ multiplex PCR; TCRdb keeps in-frame clones, though not all of them. Of about 430,000 clones detected, approximately 88% appear once; the ten largest clones hold more than 0.9%. Sequenced material: PBMCs or T cells enriched from blood (not recorded which). The receptors originated from a woman in her 30s with acute COVID-19.

The rearrangement links TRBV5-1 to TRBJ1-2; perhaps TRBD1 as D (5 bases). This CDR3 is 14 amino acids long. Germline V gene lookup returns CDR1 SGHRS and CDR2 YFSETQ. With 2 bases removed from V and 6 bases from J, the gap between germline ends came to 14 bases. CDR3 residues: CASSFSGLSNGYTF. The CDR3 DNA is TGCGCCAGCAGCTTTTCGGGACTCAGTAATGGCTACACCTTC.

The rearrangement joins TRBV6-5 to TRBJ2-1, with 8 bases fitting TRBD2. The J segment lost 8 bases and the V segment lost 10 bases, leaving 10 bases of the junction unmatched. Germline V CDR1 and CDR2: MNHEY, SVGAGI. This CDR3 has 13 amino acids. The CDR3 DNA is TGTGCCATCCCCCGGGGGGGAGGTGATGAGCAGTTCTTC. Protein product: CAIPRGGGDEQFF.

The chain is built from TRBV6-5 and TRBJ1-6, with D possibly matching TRBD1 (5 bases). V lost 6 bases to trimming and J lost 7 bases, with 13 bases between them. The CDR3 runs 14 residues. Germline V gives CDR1 MNHEY, CDR2 SVGAGI. This chain's CDR3 is CASRAGMLNSPLHF. CDR3 nucleotide sequence: TGTGCCAGCAGAGCAGGGATGTTGAATTCACCCCTCCACTTT.

The chain uses TRBV19 and TRBJ1-3, with a tentative D call TRBD1 (6 bases). V lost 3 bases, J lost 0 bases, and 15 bases lay in between. The CDR3 runs 17 residues. Germline CDR1 is LNHDA and CDR2 is SQIVND (reference sequence). Here the CDR3 DNA reads TGTGCCAGTAGTATCGGACAGCCTTTTCTCTCTGGAAACACCATATATTTT. It is translated as CASSIGQPFLSGNTIYF.

This chain joins TRBV7-6 and TRBJ2-3, with TRBD2 identical over 10 bases. Germline-derived CDR1 and CDR2 are SGHVS and FNYEAQ. Trimming at V came to 3 bases and at J to 0 bases, leaving 9 bases not matched to a gene. The CDR3 runs 18 residues. CDR3 in amino acids: CASSLGRTSGTSTDTQYF. In nucleotides, the CDR3 is TGTGCCAGCAGCTTGGGTCGGACTAGCGGTACTAGCACAGATACGCAGTATTTT.

The rearrangement links TRBV5-1 to TRBJ1-1, with D possibly matching TRBD1 (6 bases). V lost 4 bases, J lost 8 bases, and 15 bases lay in between. Germline values: CDR1 SGHRS, CDR2 YFSETQ. The CDR3 is made up of 13 amino acids. CDR3: CASSGSRGTEAFF. The CDR3 region has the DNA TGCGCCAGCAGCGGGTCCAGGGGAACCGAAGCTTTCTTT.

V gene TRBV4-2 combines with J gene TRBJ2-1; perhaps TRBD2 as D (6 bases). CDR1 is LGHNA, CDR2 YNFKEQ, per germline. The length of the CDR3 is 15 residues. V was trimmed by 4 bases and J by 9 bases, leaving 19 bases between them. CDR3 nucleotides: TGTGCCAGCAGCCCGGCGGGATTAACTTTGGGTGAGCAGTTCTTC. Its protein product is CASSPAGLTLGEQFF.

The chain has TRBV6-1 and TRBJ1-1; D call uncertain. The germline V gene has CDR1 MNHNS and CDR2 SASEGT. The CDR3 is made up of 14 amino acids. V gave up 2 bases and J gave up 4 bases, with 11 bases separating them. This CDR3 is CASSEPGWGTEAFF. In DNA form, the CDR3 reads TGTGCCAGCAGTGAACCGGGGTGGGGCACTGAAGCTTTCTTT.

V and J are TRBV6-2 or TRBV6-3 and TRBJ2-4, with 12 bases matching TRBD2. Germline CDR1 is MNHEY and CDR2 is SVGEGT. This CDR3 is 17 amino acids long. V gave up 1 base and J gave up 8 bases; unmatched junction bases: 9. The CDR3 reads CASSYLSSGGAGDIQYF. The CDR3 DNA sequence: TGTGCCAGCAGTTACTTATCTAGCGGGGGGGCCGGGGACATTCAGTACTTC.

This rearrangement joins TRBV5-8 to TRBJ2-3; TRBD2 might be the D (6 bases). V lost 0 bases and J 4 bases, leaving 15 bases between the germline ends. Germline CDR1 and CDR2: SGHTS and YDEGEE. The CDR3 length is 16 residues. The CDR3 loop is CASSLARGYKADTQYF. The CDR3 region has the DNA TGTGCCAGCAGCTTGGCACGGGGGTACAAGGCAGATACGCAGTATTTT. Full variable domain (rest looked up from reference TRBV5-8 and TRBJ2-3): EAGVTQSPTHLIKTRGQQATLRCSPISGHTSVYWYQQALGLGLQFLLWYDEGEERNRGNFPPRFSGRQFPNYSSELNVNALELEDSALYLCASSLARGYKADTQYFGPGTRLTVL.

The chain couples TRBV2 to TRBJ1-1; 9 bases fit TRBD1. J was trimmed by 4 bases and V by 7 bases; bases with no gene match: 10. The germline V gene has CDR1 SNHLY and CDR2 FYNNEI. CDR3 size: 15 residues. Here the CDR3 DNA reads TGTGCCAGCATTTCCCGGACAGGGGTTACCACTGAAGCTTTCTTT. It specifies CASISRTGVTTEAFF. The full variable domain, rest sourced from reference TRBV2 and TRBJ1-1, is EPEVTQTPSHQVTQMGQEVILRCVPISNHLYFYWYRQILGQKVEFLVSFYNNEISEKSEIFDDQFSVERPDGSNFTLKIRSTKLEDSAMYFCASISRTGVTTEAFFGQGTRLTVV.

The chain is built from TRBV30 and TRBJ1-5, with D hard to call. V was shortened by 1 base and J by 2 bases, with 12 bases between the two germline ends. The germline gives CDR1 GTSNPN, CDR2 SVGIG (reference sequence). This CDR3 comprises 15 residues. For the CDR3, the DNA is TGTGCCTGGAGTGATGGTAATTCGGGCAATCAGCCCCAGCATTTT. It specifies CAWSDGNSGNQPQHF.

The rearrangement uses TRBV27 and TRBJ1-6; D gene ambiguous. The V end lost 4 bases, the J end lost 7 bases, and 14 bases lay between the germline ends. Germline CDR1 reads MNHEY; CDR2 reads SMNVEV (reference sequence). The CDR3 consists of 15 residues. This CDR3 reads CASSSRSWWNSPLHF. CDR3 in DNA: TGTGCCAGCAGTTCGAGATCCTGGTGGAATTCACCCCTCCACTTT.

The V and J genes are TRBV6-2 or TRBV6-3 and TRBJ2-2; unclear D gene. Looked up from germline, CDR1 is MNHEY and CDR2 is SVGEGT. The V and J ends lost 6 bases and 4 bases respectively, with 9 bases between them. This CDR3 comprises 13 residues. The CDR3 nucleotides read TGTGCCAGCAGCCGCCCGGGCACCGGGGAGCTGTTTTTT. Its protein product is CASSRPGTGELFF.

The chain has TRBV20-1 and TRBJ2-6, with D unclear. Trimming stripped 3 bases from V and 0 bases from J, with 6 bases between. The CDR3 is 14 residues long. Germline V gives CDR1 DFQATT, CDR2 SNEGSKA (reference sequence). CDR3 DNA sequence: TGCAGTGCTAGTAGACTCTCTGGGGCCAACGTCCTGACTTTC. This codes for CSASRLSGANVLTF.

The chain joins TRBV10-1 to TRBJ1-4, with D maybe TRBD1 (6 bases). CDR3 length: 18 residues. CDR1 WNHNN and CDR2 SYGVQD come from the germline V gene (reference sequence). The germline V and J ends were trimmed by 1 base and 0 bases, with 15 bases remaining between them. CDR3 amino acids: CASSELTTGDTTNEKLFF. The CDR3 DNA reads TGCGCCAGCAGTGAGTTAACGACAGGCGATACAACTAATGAAAAACTGTTTTTT.

The chain carries TRBV9 and TRBJ1-3; D call uncertain. V was clipped by 7 bases and J by 7 bases, with 9 bases between them. Germline V gives CDR1 SGDLS, CDR2 YYNGEE. This CDR3 comprises 11 residues. In DNA, the CDR3 is TGTGCCAGCGGCACCCAGAACACCATATATTTT. This sequence encodes CASGTQNTIYF. Full variable domain (rest looked up from reference TRBV9 and TRBJ1-3): DSGVTQTPKHLITATGQRVTLRCSPRSGDLSVYWYQQSLDQGLQFLIQYYNGEERAKGNILERFSAQQFPDLHSELNLSSLELGDSALYFCASGTQNTIYFGEGSWLTVV.